The entry that follows covers one T cell receptor (beta chain) sequence. Sequencing used immunoSEQ multiplex PCR; TCRdb keeps in-frame clones, though not all of them. This table has 84,000 or so clones, 75% to 90% appearing once. These data originate in a study of T cell responses to AZD1222 COVID-19 vaccine. This CDR3 is 15 amino acids long. The V end was cut by 0 bases, the J end by 0 bases, with 8 bases between. Per germline, CDR1 MGHRA and CDR2 YSYEKL. This clonotype was sampled from an adult in good health. Sequencing used peripheral blood, obtained on day 0 of AZD1222 vaccination. This chain joins TRBV4-1 and TRBJ2-5, with a tentative D call TRBD2 (6 bases). CDR3 residues: CASSQDLANQETQYF. The CDR3 DNA follows: TGCGCCAGCAGCCAAGACCTAGCGAACCAAGAGACCCAGTACTTC.